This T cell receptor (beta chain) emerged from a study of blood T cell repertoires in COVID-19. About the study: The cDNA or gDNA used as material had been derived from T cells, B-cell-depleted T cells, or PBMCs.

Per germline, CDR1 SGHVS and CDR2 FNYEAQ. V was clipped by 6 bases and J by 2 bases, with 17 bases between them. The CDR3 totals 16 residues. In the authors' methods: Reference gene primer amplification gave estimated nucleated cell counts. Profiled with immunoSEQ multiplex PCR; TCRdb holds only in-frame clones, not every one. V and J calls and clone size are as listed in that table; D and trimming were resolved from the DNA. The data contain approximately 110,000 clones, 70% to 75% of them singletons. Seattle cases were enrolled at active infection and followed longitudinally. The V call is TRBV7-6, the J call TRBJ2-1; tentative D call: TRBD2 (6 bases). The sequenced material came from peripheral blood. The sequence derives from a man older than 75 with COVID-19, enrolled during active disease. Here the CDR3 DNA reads TGTGCCAGCAGTTCAATGCGGGGCAGCGCCTACAATGAGCAGTTCTTC. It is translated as CASSSMRGSAYNEQFF. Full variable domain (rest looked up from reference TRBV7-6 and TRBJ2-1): GAGVSQSPRYKVTKRGQDVALRCDPISGHVSLYWYRQALGQGPEFLTYFNYEAQQDKSGLPNDRFSAERPEGSISTLTIQRTEQRDSAMYRCASSSMRGSAYNEQFFGPGTRLTVL.